Presented here are 21 T cell receptor beta chains from one specimen sequenced in a study of T-cell reconstitution after alpha-beta-depleted transplantation in children. TCRbeta library construction was performed incorporating unique molecular identifiers. TCRdb re-analysed the PCR reads in MiXCR, keeping a single row per CDR3 protein. The repertoire has 110,000 or so distinct CDR3 sequences, around 6.4% of them found once; the top ten carry around 23%. The sequenced sample was PBMCs, mostly from graft donor cells, obtained 360 days after TCRalphabeta/CD19-depleted stem cell transplant. These receptor sequences come from a male patient between 2 and 10 years old who had a stem cell transplant for acute lymphoblastic leukemia, so the T cells may come from the graft donor.

This clonotype was seen repeatedly, ten times or more. The chain is built from TRBV24-1 and TRBJ2-1; D is unclear. The V and J ends lost 2 bases and 9 bases respectively, with 13 bases between them. This CDR3 contains 14 residues. The germline V gene has CDR1 KGHDR and CDR2 SFDVKD. CDR3 residues: CATSDSRIVSEQFF. CDR3 bases: TGTGCCACCAGTGATTCTAGAATCGTAAGTGAGCAGTTCTTC.

This chain links TRBV5-4 with TRBJ2-3; D is unresolved. Trimming shortened V by 1 base and J by 7 bases, and 4 bases separated the two germline ends. Germline lookup yields CDR1 SGHNT and CDR2 YYREEE (reference sequence). The CDR3 runs to 11 residues. CDR3 protein: CASSLTNTQYF. CDR3 DNA sequence: TGTGCCAGCAGCTTGACGAATACGCAGTATTTT.

Many counts were recorded for this clonotype. The J gene is TRBJ2-7, the V gene TRBV9; D might be TRBD2 (7 bases). V lost 4 bases and J 0 bases, leaving 14 bases between the germline ends. The germline gives CDR1 SGDLS, CDR2 YYNGEE. This CDR3 is built from 15 residues. CDR3 in DNA: TGTGCCAGCAGCCCGTGGGGGGGCCCCTCCTACGAGCAGTACTTC. Translating gives CASSPWGGPSYEQYF. The complete variable domain, with remaining parts taken from reference TRBV9 and TRBJ2-7, reads DSGVTQTPKHLITATGQRVTLRCSPRSGDLSVYWYQQSLDQGLQFLIQYYNGEERAKGNILERFSAQQFPDLHSELNLSSLELGDSALYFCASSPWGGPSYEQYFGPGTRLTVT.

This clonotype was seen repeatedly, ten times or more. J is TRBJ2-7 and V is TRBV11-2, with D tentatively TRBD1 or TRBD2 (5 bases each). Germline CDR1 SGHAT, CDR2 FQNNGV. There are 14 residues in the CDR3. Trimming took 4 bases from V and 3 from J, leaving 13 bases between them. Here the CDR3 DNA reads TGTGCCAGCAGCTCGGACGAGGGGTTCTACGAGCAGTACTTC. Translating it yields CASSSDEGFYEQYF.

This clonotype was counted ten times or more. This rearrangement joins TRBV11-2 to TRBJ2-3; TRBD1 aligns across 11 bases. The CDR3 runs 14 residues. In germline, CDR1 is SGHAT, CDR2 FQNNGV. V shed 11 bases, J shed 5 bases, and the junction held 9 bases outside the gene matches. The CDR3 sequence: CAGDGQGAEDTQYF. The CDR3 DNA is TGTGCCGGGGATGGACAGGGGGCGGAAGATACGCAGTATTTT. Full variable domain (remainder filled in from reference TRBV11-2 and TRBJ2-3): EAGVAQSPRYKIIEKRQSVAFWCNPISGHATLYWYQQILGQGPKLLIQFQNNGVVDDSQLPKDRFSAERLKGVDSTLKIQPAKLEDSAVYLCAGDGQGAEDTQYFGPGTRLTVL.

This chain uses TRBV15 with TRBJ2-2, with 8 bases identical to TRBD1. The V segment lost 3 bases and the J segment 4 bases; nucleotides outside the gene matches: 7. Germline CDR1 LNHNV, CDR2 YYDKDF (reference sequence). The CDR3 runs 16 residues. CDR3 DNA: TGTGCCACCAGCAGCCGCAGGGGGCGTTCCACCGGGGAGCTGTTTTTT. This gives the protein CATSSRRGRSTGELFF. The full variable domain, completed using reference TRBV15 and TRBJ2-2, is DAMVIQNPRYQVTQFGKPVTLSCSQTLNHNVMYWYQQKSSQAPKLLFHYYDKDFNNEADTPDNFQSRRPNTSFCFLDIRSPGLGDTAMYLCATSSRRGRSTGELFFGEGSRLTVL.

The table lists this clonotype with many counts. The rearrangement links TRBV2 to TRBJ1-1; D remains ambiguous. The V gene's germline CDR1 is SNHLY and CDR2 FYNNEI. V lost 0 bases, J lost 10 bases, and 6 bases lay in between. This CDR3 is 11 amino acids long. The chain's CDR3 is CASSEARGAFF. CDR3 nucleotide sequence: TGTGCCAGCAGTGAAGCGCGCGGAGCTTTCTTT.

The table lists this clonotype with many counts. The genes are TRBV29-1 and TRBJ2-2; TRBD2 is a possible D gene (6 bases). The CDR3 loop spans 13 amino acids. V lost 7 bases and J 1 base, leaving 10 bases between the germline ends. Germline V lookup: CDR1 SQVTM, CDR2 ANQGSEA. The CDR3 spells CSGGGENTGELFF. As DNA, the CDR3 is TGCAGCGGGGGAGGAGAGAACACCGGGGAGCTGTTTTTT.

This clonotype came up a few times. The CDR3 bases are TGTGCCTGGGCGGGATCAACCTACGAGCAGTACTTC. It translates to CAWAGSTYEQYF. The chain joins TRBV30 to TRBJ2-7; TRBD2 is a possible D gene (6 bases). This CDR3 is 12 amino acids long. The germline gives CDR1 GTSNPN, CDR2 SVGIG (reference sequence). Trimming took off 5 bases at V and 2 bases at J, with 10 bases between the two ends.

There are a few counts of this clonotype. The J gene is TRBJ1-4, the V gene TRBV4-3; no clear D. Trimming took off 3 bases at V and 3 bases at J, with 11 bases between the two ends. Germline V lookup: CDR1 LGHNA, CDR2 YSLEER. The CDR3 sequence is 15 residues long. The DNA for the CDR3 is TGCGCCAGCAGCCAGCTAGGGATCCCTAATGAAAAACTGTTTTTT. Protein product: CASSQLGIPNEKLFF.

CDR3 nucleotide sequence: TGTGCCAGCAGGACCGCGACAGGGTCCTACTATGGCTACACCTTC. Encoded protein: CASRTATGSYYGYTF. This rearrangement joins TRBV27 to TRBJ1-2, with 7 bases lining up with TRBD1. Per germline, CDR1 MNHEY and CDR2 SMNVEV (reference sequence). With 6 bases clipped from V and 3 bases from J, the junction kept 10 bases outside the gene matches. The CDR3 is 15 amino acids.

This clonotype was seen more than once but under ten times. The chain joins TRBV5-1 to TRBJ2-5, with TRBD1 matching over 9 bases. CDR1 is SGHRS and CDR2 is YFSETQ in the germline V gene. This CDR3 region has 12 residues. V trimming: 4 bases; J trimming: 7 bases; junction bases outside the gene matches: 2. This CDR3 reads CASSGGQGTQYF. In DNA, the CDR3 is TGCGCCAGCAGCGGGGGACAGGGGACCCAGTACTTC.

This clonotype came up many times. The V gene is TRBV27, the J gene TRBJ2-5, with 8 bases identical to TRBD2. The germline CDR1 and CDR2 sequences are MNHEY and SMNVEV (reference sequence). The CDR3 has 14 residues. Trimming took 3 bases from V and 4 from J; bases not matched to a gene: 4. The CDR3 coding sequence is TGTGCCAGCAGTTTGCGGGGGGCGCGAGAGACCCAGTACTTC. Protein: CASSLRGARETQYF.

This chain uses TRBV6-1 with TRBJ1-5, with TRBD1 matching over 7 bases. Germline V gene data show CDR1 as MNHNS and CDR2 as SASEGT. V gave up 4 bases and J gave up 3 bases; unmatched junction bases: 3. CDR3 length: 14 residues. The CDR3 DNA reads TGTGCCAGCAGTGCGGACAGGCCCAATCAGCCCCAGCATTTT. It is translated as CASSADRPNQPQHF.

This clonotype was seen many times. V gene TRBV6-1 combines with J gene TRBJ1-1; 9 nucleotides agree with TRBD1. J lost 1 base, V lost 6 bases, and 3 bases had no gene match. Germline loops: CDR1 MNHNS, CDR2 SASEGT. This CDR3 comprises 14 residues. CDR3 residues: CASRPGQGNTEAFF. CDR3 in DNA: TGTGCCAGCAGACCGGGACAGGGGAACACTGAAGCTTTCTTT.

Comment on this clonotype: One end of the junction is discordant with germline, which a read error may explain. This sequence joins TRBV4-3 and TRBJ2-2, with 13 nucleotides matching TRBD2. The CDR3 runs to 17 residues. CDR1 LGHNA and CDR2 YSLEER come from the germline V gene. CDR3 residues: CASSQGTSGILTGELSF. CDR3 sequence (DNA): TGCGCCAGCAGCCAGGGGACTAGCGGGATACTCACCGGGGAGCTGTCTTTT.

With respect to this clonotype: Given a much more abundant clone one base away, this may be a read error. This chain links TRBV24-1 with TRBJ1-2; D remains unclear. This CDR3 contains 14 residues. In germline, CDR1 is KGHDR, CDR2 SFDVKD. The CDR3 region is CAISDSDTPYGYTF. The CDR3, as DNA: TGTGCCATCAGTGACTCTGACACCCCCTATGGCTACACCTTC.

The chain recombines TRBV27 with TRBJ2-6; no reliable D call. V gave up 7 bases and J gave up 4 bases, with 5 bases separating them. From germline, CDR1 is MNHEY and CDR2 SMNVEV (reference sequence). CDR3 length: 12 amino acids. In DNA, the CDR3 is TGTGCCAGCACTACCGGGGCCAACGTCCTGACTTTC. Its translation is CASTTGANVLTF.

This clonotype has a count of ten or more. The chain links TRBV14 to TRBJ2-7; D gene unclear. The CDR3 extends over 12 amino acids. Trimming cost V 3 bases and J 4 bases, with 7 bases left between them. CDR1 is SGHDN and CDR2 is FVKESK in the germline V gene. The CDR3 loop reads CASSHSRYEQYF. The CDR3 region has the DNA TGTGCCAGCAGCCACAGTAGGTACGAGCAGTACTTC.

This clonotype has more than one count but fewer than ten. The J gene is TRBJ2-7, the V gene TRBV6-5, with 7 bases matching TRBD1. Germline V CDR1 and CDR2: MNHEY, SVGAGI. The CDR3 sequence is 13 residues long. V trimming: 0 bases; J trimming: 6 bases; junction bases outside the gene matches: 2. The CDR3 sequence is CASSYSGQIEQYF. The DNA for the CDR3 is TGTGCCAGCAGTTACTCGGGACAGATCGAGCAGTACTTC.

This clonotype was observed a handful of times. The chain carries TRBV5-1 and TRBJ2-3; 8 positions match TRBD2. V shed 0 bases and J 2 bases; nucleotides not matched to a gene: 5. CDR1 SGHRS and CDR2 YFSETQ come from the germline V gene. The CDR3 consists of 16 residues. CDR3 coding DNA: TGCGCCAGCAGCTTGGAGGGCGGGGGGCTCACAGATACGCAGTATTTT. It codes for CASSLEGGGLTDTQYF. Full variable domain (remainder filled in from reference TRBV5-1 and TRBJ2-3): KAGVTQTPRYLIKTRGQQVTLSCSPISGHRSVSWYQQTPGQGLQFLFEYFSETQRNKGNFPGRFSGRQFSNSRSEMNVSTLELGDSALYLCASSLEGGGLTDTQYFGPGTRLTVL.